This TCR beta chain was retrieved from a study of cytomegalovirus exposure and HLA in healthy donors. Study results and limitations: Several of the most significant clusters were apparently associated with common viral pathogens in a later analysis. The study put 150 to 200 TCR beta chains on its list as cytomegalovirus-associated. The productive fraction for most TCR beta V segments was about 90% or about 30% in an earlier analysis.

The length of the CDR3 is 15 residues. V dropped 6 bases and J dropped 5 bases, with 19 bases sitting between them. Germline CDR1 and CDR2: MDHEN and SYDVKM. As regards this clone: Its antigen is not known.

In the PCR, 60 Vbeta and 13 Jbeta primers were used. In the original processing: About 12 million of tens of millions of unique TCR beta chains were shared, per a later count. Clones were read by immunoSEQ multiplex PCR, and TCRdb kept only the in-frame ones, dropping some. That table is the source of V, J and clone size, and D and trimming were worked out from the DNA. The sample includes about 110,000 clones, 83% of them seen just once. This TCR was sampled from a man between 18 and 35 years old in good health and CMV-seronegative. V is TRBV28 and J is TRBJ1-1; D gene uncertain. Material: PBMCs. The CDR3: CASSSGGSDNTEAFF. The DNA of the CDR3 is TGTGCCAGCAGCTCCGGTGGGTCTGACAATACTGAAGCTTTCTTT.